This TCR beta chain comes out of a study of cytomegalovirus exposure and HLA in healthy donors. The donors were members of the 120-subject validation cohort (separate from the approximately 670-subject first cohort). Overall study findings and caveats: Researchers catalogued about 160 TCR beta chains as cytomegalovirus-associated. According to a later analysis, TCR clusters from the first cohort tended to co-occur in the approximately 120 validation repertoires.

V lost 6 bases to trimming and J lost 9 bases, with 17 bases between them. The germline CDR1 and CDR2 sequences are SNHLY and FYNNEI. The CDR3 is made up of 13 amino acids. Sequenced by immunoSEQ multiplex PCR; TCRdb stores in-frame clones only, minus some. The data show 65,000 or so clones, approximately 94% seen once. Of note for this clone: What it recognizes is unknown.

Source material: PBMCs. This sequence was found in a man younger than 30 in good health and CMV-seropositive. The J gene is TRBJ2-5, the V gene TRBV2; possibly TRBD1 for D (5 bases). The CDR3 is CASSADSREAQYF. The DNA for the CDR3 is TGTGCCAGCAGCGCCGACAGTCGTGAGGCCCAGTACTTC.